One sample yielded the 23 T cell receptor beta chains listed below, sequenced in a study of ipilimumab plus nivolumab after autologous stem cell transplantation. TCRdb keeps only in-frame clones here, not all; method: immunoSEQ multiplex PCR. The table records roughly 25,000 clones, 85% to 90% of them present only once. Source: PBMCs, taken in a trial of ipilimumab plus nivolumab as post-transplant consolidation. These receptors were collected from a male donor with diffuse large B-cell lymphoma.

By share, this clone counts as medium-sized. The CDR3 region has the DNA TGTGCCAGCAGCTCAGGACAGACCTATGGCTACACCTTC. Its protein product is CASSSGQTYGYTF. This sequence joins TRBV5-6 and TRBJ1-2; D perhaps matches TRBD1 (6 bases). Deletions cut 3 bases from V and 4 bases from J, with 10 bases between. This CDR3 is 13 amino acids long. Germline CDR1 reads SGHDT; CDR2 reads YYEEEE.

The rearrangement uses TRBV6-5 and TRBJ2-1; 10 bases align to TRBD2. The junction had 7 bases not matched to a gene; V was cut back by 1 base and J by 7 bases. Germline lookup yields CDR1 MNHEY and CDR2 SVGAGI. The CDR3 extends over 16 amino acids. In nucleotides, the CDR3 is TGTGCCAGCAGTTACTATAGCGGGGGGAACCGAAATGAGCAGTTCTTC. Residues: CASSYYSGGNRNEQFF.

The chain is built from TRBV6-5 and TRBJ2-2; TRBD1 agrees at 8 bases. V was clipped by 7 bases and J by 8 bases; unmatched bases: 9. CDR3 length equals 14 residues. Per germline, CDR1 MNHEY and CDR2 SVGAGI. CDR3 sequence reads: CASIATGEGGELFF. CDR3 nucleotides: TGTGCCAGCATCGCGACAGGGGAAGGGGGGGAGCTGTTTTTT.

CDR3 nucleotides: TGTGCCAGCAGCCAACAATCTGAAGCTTTCTTT. Translating gives CASSQQSEAFF. The chain carries TRBV5-6 and TRBJ1-1; D uncertain. This CDR3 comprises 11 residues. V shed 4 bases and J shed 6 bases, with 7 bases lying between them. Germline lookup yields CDR1 SGHDT and CDR2 YYEEEE.

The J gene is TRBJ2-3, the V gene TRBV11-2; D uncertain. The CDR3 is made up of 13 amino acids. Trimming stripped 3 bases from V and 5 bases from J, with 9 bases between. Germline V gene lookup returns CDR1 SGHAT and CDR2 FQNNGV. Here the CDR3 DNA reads TGTGCCAGCAGCTTTAGGGTGGAAGATACGCAGTATTTT. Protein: CASSFRVEDTQYF.

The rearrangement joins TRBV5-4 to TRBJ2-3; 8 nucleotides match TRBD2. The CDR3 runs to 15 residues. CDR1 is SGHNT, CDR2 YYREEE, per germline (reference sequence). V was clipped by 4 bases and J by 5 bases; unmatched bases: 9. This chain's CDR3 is CASSRDRGGLDTQYF. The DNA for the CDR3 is TGTGCCAGCAGCCGCGACCGGGGGGGTCTAGATACGCAGTATTTT.

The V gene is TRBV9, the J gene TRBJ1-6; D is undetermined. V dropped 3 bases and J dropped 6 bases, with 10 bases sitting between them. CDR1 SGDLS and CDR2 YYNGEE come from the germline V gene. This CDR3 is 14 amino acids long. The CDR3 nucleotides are TGTGCCAGCAGCGCGTCAGGAGTTAATTCACCCCTCCACTTT. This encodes CASSASGVNSPLHF.

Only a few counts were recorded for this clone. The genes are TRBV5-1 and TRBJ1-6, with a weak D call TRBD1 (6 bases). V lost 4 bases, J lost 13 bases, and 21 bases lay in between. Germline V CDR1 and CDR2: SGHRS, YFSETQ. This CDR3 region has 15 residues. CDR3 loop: CASSANGQFLEPLHF. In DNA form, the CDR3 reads TGCGCCAGCAGCGCTAACGGACAGTTCTTAGAGCCCCTCCACTTT.

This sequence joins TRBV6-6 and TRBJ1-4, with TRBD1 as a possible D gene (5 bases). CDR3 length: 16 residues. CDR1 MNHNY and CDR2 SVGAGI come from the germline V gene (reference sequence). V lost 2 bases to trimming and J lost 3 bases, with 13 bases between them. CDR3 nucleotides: TGTGCCAGCAGTTACCCCTCAGGGTCACCTAATGAAAAACTGTTTTTT. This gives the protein CASSYPSGSPNEKLFF.

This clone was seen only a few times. The chain's CDR3 is CASSSQIGAGEQFF. In DNA form, the CDR3 reads TGTGCCAGTAGTTCTCAAATCGGGGCTGGTGAGCAGTTCTTC. The genes are TRBV19 and TRBJ2-1; D is possibly TRBD1 or TRBD2 (5 bases each). The CDR3 is made up of 14 amino acids. Germline CDR1 LNHDA, CDR2 SQIVND (reference sequence). Trimming took 5 bases from V and 9 from J, leaving 17 bases between them.

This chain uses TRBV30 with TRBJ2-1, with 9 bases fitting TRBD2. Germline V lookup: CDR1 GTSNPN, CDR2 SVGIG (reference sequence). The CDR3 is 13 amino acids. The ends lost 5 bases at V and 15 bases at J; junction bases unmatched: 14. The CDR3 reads CAWASGGPNLPFF. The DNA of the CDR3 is TGTGCCTGGGCAAGCGGGGGGCCAAATCTTCCGTTCTTC. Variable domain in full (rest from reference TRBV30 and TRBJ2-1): SQTIHQWPATLVQPVGSPLSLECTVEGTSNPNLYWYRQAAGRGLQLLFYSVGIGQISSEVPQNLSASRPQDRQFILSSKKLLLSDSGFYLCAWASGGPNLPFFGPGTRLTVL.

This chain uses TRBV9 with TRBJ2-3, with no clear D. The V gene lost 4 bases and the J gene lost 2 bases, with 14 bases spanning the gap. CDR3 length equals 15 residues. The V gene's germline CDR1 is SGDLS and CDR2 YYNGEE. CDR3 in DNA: TGTGCCAGCAGCTCCCCTGGTTTGACCACAGATACGCAGTATTTT. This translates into CASSSPGLTTDTQYF.

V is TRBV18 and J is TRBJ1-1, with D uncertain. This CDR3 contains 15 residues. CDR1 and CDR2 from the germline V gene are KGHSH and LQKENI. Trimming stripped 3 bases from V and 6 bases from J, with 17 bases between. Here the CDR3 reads CASSPPFAGDAEAFF. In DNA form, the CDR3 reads TGTGCCAGCTCACCCCCCTTTGCAGGCGACGCTGAAGCTTTCTTT.

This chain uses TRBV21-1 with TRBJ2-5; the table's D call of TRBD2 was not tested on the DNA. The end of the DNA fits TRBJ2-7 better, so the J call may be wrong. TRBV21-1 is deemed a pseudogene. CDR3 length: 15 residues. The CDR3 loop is CASSRGDGKGYEQYF. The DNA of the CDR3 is TGTGCCAGCAGCAGAGGAGACGGGAAAGGCTACGAGCAGTACTTC.

The CDR3 DNA sequence: TGTGCCAGCAGTGAAAGGACAGGGTACATGAACACTGAAGCTTTCTTT. Translated: CASSERTGYMNTEAFF. The rearrangement links TRBV6-1 to TRBJ1-1; 8 bases fit TRBD1. The CDR3 covers 16 residues. V lost 2 bases, J lost 0 bases, and 5 bases stayed unmatched. The germline V gene encodes CDR1 MNHNS and CDR2 SASEGT.

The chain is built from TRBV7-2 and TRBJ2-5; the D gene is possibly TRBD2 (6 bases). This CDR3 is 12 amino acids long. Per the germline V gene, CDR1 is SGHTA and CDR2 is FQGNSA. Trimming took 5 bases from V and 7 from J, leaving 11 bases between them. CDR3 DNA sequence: TGTGCCAGCAGCCCGTACGGGGGGACCCAGTACTTC. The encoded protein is CASSPYGGTQYF.

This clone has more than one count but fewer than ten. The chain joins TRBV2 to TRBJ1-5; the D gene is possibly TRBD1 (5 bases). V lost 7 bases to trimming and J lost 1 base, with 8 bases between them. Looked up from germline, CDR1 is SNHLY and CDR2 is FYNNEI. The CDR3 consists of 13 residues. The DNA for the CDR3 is TGTGCCAGCAAGGGGAAGAGCAATCAGCCCCAGCATTTT. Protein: CASKGKSNQPQHF. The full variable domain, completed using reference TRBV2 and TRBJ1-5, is EPEVTQTPSHQVTQMGQEVILRCVPISNHLYFYWYRQILGQKVEFLVSFYNNEISEKSEIFDDQFSVERPDGSNFTLKIRSTKLEDSAMYFCASKGKSNQPQHFGDGTRLSIL.

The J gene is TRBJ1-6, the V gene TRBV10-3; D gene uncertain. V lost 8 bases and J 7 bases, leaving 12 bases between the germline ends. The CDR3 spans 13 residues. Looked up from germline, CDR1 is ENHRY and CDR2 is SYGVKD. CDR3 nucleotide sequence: TGTGCCATCCGGCGAAGCGAGAATTCACCCCTCCACTTT. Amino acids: CAIRRSENSPLHF.

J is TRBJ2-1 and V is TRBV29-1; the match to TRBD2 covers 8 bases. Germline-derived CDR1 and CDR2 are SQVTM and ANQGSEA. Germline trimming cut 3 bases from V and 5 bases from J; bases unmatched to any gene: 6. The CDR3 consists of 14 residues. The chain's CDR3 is CSVEVSGVHNEQFF. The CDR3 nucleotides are TGCAGCGTTGAGGTTAGCGGGGTTCACAATGAGCAGTTCTTC.

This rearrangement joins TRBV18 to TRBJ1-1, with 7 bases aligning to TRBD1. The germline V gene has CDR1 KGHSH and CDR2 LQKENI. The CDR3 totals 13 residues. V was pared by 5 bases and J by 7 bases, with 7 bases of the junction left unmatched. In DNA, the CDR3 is TGTGCCAGCTCATCAAGGGGGCGAGATGAAGCTTTCTTT. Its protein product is CASSSRGRDEAFF. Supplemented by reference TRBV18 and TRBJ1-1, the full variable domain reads NAGVMQNPRHLVRRRGQEARLRCSPMKGHSHVYWYRQLPEEGLKFMVYLQKENIIDESGMPKERFSAEFPKEGPSILRIQQVVRGDSAAYFCASSSRGRDEAFFGQGTRLTVV.

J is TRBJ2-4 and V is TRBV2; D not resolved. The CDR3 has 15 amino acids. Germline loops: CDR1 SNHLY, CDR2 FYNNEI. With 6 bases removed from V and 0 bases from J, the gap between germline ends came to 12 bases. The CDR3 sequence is CASRVEKLAKNIQYF. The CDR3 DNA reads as TGTGCCAGCAGGGTGGAAAAGCTAGCCAAAAACATTCAGTACTTC.

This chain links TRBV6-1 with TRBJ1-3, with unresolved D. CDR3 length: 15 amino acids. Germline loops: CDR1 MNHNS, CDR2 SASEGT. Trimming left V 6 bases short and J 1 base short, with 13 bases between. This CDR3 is CASRPAGASGNTIYF. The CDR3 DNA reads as TGTGCCAGCAGACCGGCGGGAGCTTCTGGAAACACCATATATTTT.

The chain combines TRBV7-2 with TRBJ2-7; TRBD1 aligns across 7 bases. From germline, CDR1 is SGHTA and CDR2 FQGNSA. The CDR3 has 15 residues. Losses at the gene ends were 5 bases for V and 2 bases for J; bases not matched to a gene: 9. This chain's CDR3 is CASSHSTGKPYEQYF. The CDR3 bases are TGTGCCAGCAGCCATTCGACAGGGAAACCCTACGAGCAGTACTTC.